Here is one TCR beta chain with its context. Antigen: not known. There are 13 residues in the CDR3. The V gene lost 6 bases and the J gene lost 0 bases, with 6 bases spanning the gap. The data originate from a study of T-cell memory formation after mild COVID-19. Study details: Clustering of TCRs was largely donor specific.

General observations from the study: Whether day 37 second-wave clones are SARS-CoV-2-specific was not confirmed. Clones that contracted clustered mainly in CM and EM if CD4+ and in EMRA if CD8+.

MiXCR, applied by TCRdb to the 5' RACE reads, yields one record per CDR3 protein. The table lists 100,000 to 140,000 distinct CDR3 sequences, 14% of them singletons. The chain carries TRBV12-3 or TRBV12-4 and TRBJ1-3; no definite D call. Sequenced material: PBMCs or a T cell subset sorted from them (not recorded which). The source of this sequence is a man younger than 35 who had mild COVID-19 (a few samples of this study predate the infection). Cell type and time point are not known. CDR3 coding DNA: TGTGCCAGCAGGTGGCTCTCTGGAAACACCATATATTTT. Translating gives CASRWLSGNTIYF.